This T cell receptor beta chain was captured in a study of blood T cell repertoires in COVID-19. Enrollment of patients from Seattle took place during active infection, with longitudinal follow-up. This CDR3 region has 14 residues. Looked up from germline, CDR1 is MNHEY and CDR2 is SVGAGI. V lost 6 bases, J lost 0 bases, and 11 bases lay in between. A single count supports this clone. Per the authors' pipeline: Amplified reference gene primers provided the basis for estimating nucleated cell counts. TCRdb's table, derived via immunoSEQ multiplex PCR, lists solely in-frame clones and lacks some. From that table come the V and J calls and clone size; the DNA was used to work out D and trimming. Of more than 80,000 clones in the sample, roughly nine tenths are singletons; the top ten hold about 16%.

The sequencing input was peripheral blood. This chain links TRBV6-5 with TRBJ1-2; D call uncertain. This receptor was taken from an older woman with COVID-19, enrolled during active disease. DNA for the CDR3: TGTGCCAGCAGGAGGAATTCAGCTAACTATGGCTACACCTTC. It yields the protein CASRRNSANYGYTF.